These 2 T cell receptor beta chains originate from one sample sequenced in a study of blood T cell repertoires in COVID-19. Clones were sequenced by immunoSEQ multiplex PCR, and TCRdb holds only the in-frame ones, with some missing. This sample has about 90,000 clones, with around four fifths found just once. The sample taken for sequencing was peripheral blood. Receptor source: a man aged 50 to 60 with acute or convalescent COVID-19.

The gene calls are TRBV5-1 and TRBJ1-4; no clear D. This CDR3 region has 15 residues. Trimming removed 4 bases from V and 7 bases from J, with 17 bases in between. Germline CDR1 SGHRS, CDR2 YFSETQ. CDR3 in DNA: TGCGCCAGCAGCGACGGACGGACTGTATCTGAAAAACTGTTTTTT. It translates to CASSDGRTVSEKLFF.

The rearrangement joins TRBV7-9 to TRBJ1-1, with 8 bases lining up with TRBD1. Germline trimming cut 6 bases from V and 4 bases from J; bases unmatched to any gene: 7. The CDR3 loop spans 14 amino acids. The germline gives CDR1 SEHNR, CDR2 FQNEAQ (reference sequence). The CDR3 reads CASSRGQGSTEAFF. For the CDR3, the DNA is TGTGCCAGCAGTCGCGGACAGGGTAGCACTGAAGCTTTCTTT.